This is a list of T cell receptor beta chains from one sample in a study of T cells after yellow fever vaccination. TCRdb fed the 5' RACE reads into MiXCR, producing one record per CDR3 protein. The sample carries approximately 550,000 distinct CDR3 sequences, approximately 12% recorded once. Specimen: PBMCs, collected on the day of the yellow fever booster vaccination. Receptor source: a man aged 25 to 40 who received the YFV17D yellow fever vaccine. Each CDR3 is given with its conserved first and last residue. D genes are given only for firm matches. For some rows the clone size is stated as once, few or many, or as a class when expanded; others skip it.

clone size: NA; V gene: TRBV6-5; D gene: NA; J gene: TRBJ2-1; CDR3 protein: CASKAYYNEQFF; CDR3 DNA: TGTGCCAGCAAGGCGTATTACAATGAGCAGTTCTTC
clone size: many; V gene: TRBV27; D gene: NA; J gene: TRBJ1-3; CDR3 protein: CASSRGPTSGNTIYF; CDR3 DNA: TGTGCCAGCAGCCGAGGGCCCACATCTGGAAACACCATATATTTT
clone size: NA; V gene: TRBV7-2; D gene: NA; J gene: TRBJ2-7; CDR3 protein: CASSLESAYEQYF; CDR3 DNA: TGTGCCAGCAGCTTGGAGTCGGCCTACGAGCAGTACTTC
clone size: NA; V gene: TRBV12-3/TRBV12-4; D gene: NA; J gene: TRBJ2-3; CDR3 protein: CASTLSESRGTDTQYF; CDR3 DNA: TGTGCCAGCACCCTAAGTGAGAGTCGGGGCACAGATACGCAGTATTTT
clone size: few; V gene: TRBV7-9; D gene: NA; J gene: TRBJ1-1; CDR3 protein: CATGNEPGRAFF; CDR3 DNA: TGTGCCACCGGTAATGAACCAGGGAGAGCTTTCTTT
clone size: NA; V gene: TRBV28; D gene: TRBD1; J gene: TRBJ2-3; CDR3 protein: CASSLQGALDTDTQYF; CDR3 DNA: TGTGCCAGCAGTTTACAGGGGGCACTCGACACAGATACGCAGTATTTT
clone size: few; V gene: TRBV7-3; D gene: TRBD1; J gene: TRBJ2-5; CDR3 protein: CASSATGIETQYF; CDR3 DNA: TGTGCCAGCAGCGCGACAGGGATCGAGACCCAGTACTTC
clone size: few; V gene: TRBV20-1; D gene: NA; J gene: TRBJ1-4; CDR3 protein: CSARLAVGHGYEKLFF; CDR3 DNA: TGCAGTGCTAGACTCGCGGTAGGACACGGATATGAAAAACTGTTTTTT
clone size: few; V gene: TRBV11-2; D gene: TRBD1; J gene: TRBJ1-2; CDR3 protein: CASSPQNRGGARLLNYTF; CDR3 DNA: TGTGCCAGCAGCCCCCAGAACAGGGGTGGGGCAAGATTACTAAACTACACCTTC
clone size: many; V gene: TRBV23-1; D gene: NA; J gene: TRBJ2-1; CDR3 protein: CASDPGSGPSYNEQFF; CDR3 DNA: TGCGCCAGCGACCCGGGGAGCGGGCCGTCCTACAATGAGCAGTTCTTC
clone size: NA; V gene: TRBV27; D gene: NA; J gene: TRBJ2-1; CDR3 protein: CASSLTSSLRQFF; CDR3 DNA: TGTGCCAGCAGTTTGACGTCTAGCCTCCGACAGTTCTTC
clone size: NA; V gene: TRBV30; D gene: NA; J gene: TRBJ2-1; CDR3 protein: CALMEVRTNNEQFF; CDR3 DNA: TGTGCCCTAATGGAAGTGCGTACGAACAATGAGCAGTTCTTC
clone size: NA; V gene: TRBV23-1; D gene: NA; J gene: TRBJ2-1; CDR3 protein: CASSRRPRIYNEQFF; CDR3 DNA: TGCGCCAGCAGTAGGAGGCCGAGAATTTACAATGAGCAGTTCTTC
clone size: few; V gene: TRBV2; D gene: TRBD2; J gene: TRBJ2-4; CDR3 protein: CASVGLAGVLENIQYF; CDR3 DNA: TGTGCCAGCGTAGGACTAGCGGGAGTTTTAGAGAACATTCAGTACTTC
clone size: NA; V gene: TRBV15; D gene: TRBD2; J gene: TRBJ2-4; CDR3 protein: CATSSDSGTRNIQYF; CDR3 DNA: TGTGCCACCAGCAGTGACTCCGGGACTAGAAACATTCAGTACTTC
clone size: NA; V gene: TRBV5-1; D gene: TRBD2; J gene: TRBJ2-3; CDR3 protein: CASSLTYGTSVADTQYF; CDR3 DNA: TGCGCCAGCAGCTTGACCTACGGGACTAGCGTCGCAGATACGCAGTATTTT
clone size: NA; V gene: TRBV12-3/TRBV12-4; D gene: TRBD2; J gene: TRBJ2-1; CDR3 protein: CAIPSGSGRLIGSYNEQFF; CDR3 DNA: TGTGCCATCCCTTCGGGTAGCGGGAGGTTGATTGGGTCCTACAATGAGCAGTTCTTC
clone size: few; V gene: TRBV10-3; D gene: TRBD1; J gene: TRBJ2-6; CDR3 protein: CATRGGVTSGANVLTF; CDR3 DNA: TGTGCCACCCGAGGGGGCGTTACCTCTGGGGCCAACGTCCTGACTTTC
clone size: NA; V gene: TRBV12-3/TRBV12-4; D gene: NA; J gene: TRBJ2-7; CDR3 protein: CASSFWGNGYEQYF; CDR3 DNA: TGTGCCAGCAGTTTTTGGGGGAACGGGTACGAGCAGTACTTC
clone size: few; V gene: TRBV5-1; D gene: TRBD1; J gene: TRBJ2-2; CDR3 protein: CASSLSRDRDWYTGELFF; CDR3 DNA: TGCGCCAGCAGCCTGTCCCGGGACAGGGATTGGTACACCGGGGAGCTGTTTTTT
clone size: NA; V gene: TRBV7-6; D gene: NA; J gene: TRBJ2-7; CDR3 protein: CASSLLNGSYEQYF; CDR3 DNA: TGTGCCAGCAGCTTATTGAACGGTTCCTACGAGCAGTACTTC
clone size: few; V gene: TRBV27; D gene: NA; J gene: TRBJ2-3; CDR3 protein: CASSGLGASAGRTQYF; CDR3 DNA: TGTGCCAGCAGTGGCTTGGGGGCTAGCGCCGGACGGACGCAGTATTTT
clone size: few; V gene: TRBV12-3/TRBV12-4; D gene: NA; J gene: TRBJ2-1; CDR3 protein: CASRLGMGLNEQFF; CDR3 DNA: TGTGCCAGCAGGCTGGGTATGGGCCTCAATGAGCAGTTCTTC
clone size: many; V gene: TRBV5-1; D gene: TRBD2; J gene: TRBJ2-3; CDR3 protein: CASSRTGGRAQDTQYF; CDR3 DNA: TGCGCCAGCAGCCGGACCGGCGGGAGGGCTCAAGATACGCAGTATTTT
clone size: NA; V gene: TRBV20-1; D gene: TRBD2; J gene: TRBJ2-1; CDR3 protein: CSARPSGSLEQFF; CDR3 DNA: TGCAGTGCTAGACCCAGCGGGAGTTTGGAGCAGTTCTTC
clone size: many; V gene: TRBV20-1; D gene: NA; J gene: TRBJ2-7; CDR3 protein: CSAQGGGTVSYEQYF; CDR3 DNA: TGCAGTGCCCAAGGGGGCGGGACCGTCTCCTACGAGCAGTACTTC
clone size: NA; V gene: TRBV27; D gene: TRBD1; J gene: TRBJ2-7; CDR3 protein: CASSLIGTGAHEQYF; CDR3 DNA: TGTGCCAGCAGTCTAATAGGGACAGGGGCCCACGAGCAGTACTTC
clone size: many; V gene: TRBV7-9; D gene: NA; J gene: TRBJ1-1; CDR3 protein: CASSLAGGLNTEAFF; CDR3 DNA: TGTGCCAGCAGCTTAGCGGGGGGGCTGAACACTGAAGCTTTCTTT
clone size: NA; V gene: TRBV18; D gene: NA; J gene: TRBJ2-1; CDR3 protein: CASSPRLAYEQFF; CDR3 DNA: TGTGCCAGCTCACCCCGCCTAGCCTATGAGCAGTTCTTC
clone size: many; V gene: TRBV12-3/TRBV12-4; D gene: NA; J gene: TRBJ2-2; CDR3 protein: CASSSINPGELFF; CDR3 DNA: TGTGCCAGCAGTTCAATAAACCCCGGGGAGCTGTTTTTT
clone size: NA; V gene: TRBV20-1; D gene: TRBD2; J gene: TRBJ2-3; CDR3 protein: CCARSPSGSTDTQYF; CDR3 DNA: TGCTGTGCTAGGTCTCCTAGCGGGAGCACAGATACGCAGTATTTT
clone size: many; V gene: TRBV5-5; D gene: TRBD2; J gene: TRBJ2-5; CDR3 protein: CASSVVTSGKETQYF; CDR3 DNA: TGTGCCAGCAGCGTGGTGACTAGCGGGAAAGAGACCCAGTACTTC